Below, one T cell receptor beta chain is given with its context. Its antigen has not been determined. No qualities accompany the bases; no much larger clone lies one base away. This record belongs to a study of PD-1 blockade in classical Hodgkin lymphoma (dated by TCRdb to between 2020 and 2021). As for the study more broadly: Nivolumab dosing was 3 mg/kg intravenously every 2 weeks, continuing until either disease progression or unacceptable toxicity. A peripheral blood immune signature of response to PD-1 blockade in classical Hodgkin lymphoma was defined using TCR beta sequencing and CyTOF.

The sample's time point label, decoded: cycle 2 day 1 (C2D1) of nivolumab. All trial patients had relapsed after autologous stem cell transplantation, with cohorts A, B and C differing in prior brentuximab vedotin exposure. The trial cohort comprised fewer than 65 patients with relapsed/refractory classical Hodgkin lymphoma whose best overall responses were complete response, partial response or progressive disease. Trial patients were treated with single-agent nivolumab in the multi-cohort phase II CheckMate 205 trial. An independent review committee assessed best overall response by applying the 2007 International Working Group response criteria. Trial PBMCs were collected just before the start of nivolumab (C1D1) and during therapy at cycle 2 day 1 and cycle 4 day 1. Peripheral blood was collected in 8 mL Vacutainer Cell Preparation Tubes, from which PBMCs were isolated by centrifugation and then cryopreserved.

The Qiagen DNeasy kit was used to extract genomic DNA both from unsorted PBMCs and from the negatively selected CD4+ and CD8+ fractions. TCR beta CDR3 regions were subjected to amplification by immunoSEQ multiplex PCR with primers that anneal to V and J segments. A synthetic immune receptor repertoire was used to minimize amplification bias, and remaining bias was computationally removed after sequencing. Per the authors' processing: Custom Python scripts were used to quantify repertoire diversity as the Shannon entropy index. Unsorted, CD4+ and CD8+ repertoires were analyzed separately, except in combined analyses where CD4+ and CD8+ sequences were merged in silico. A clone was considered expanded if an increase in frequency of at least 2-fold after treatment relative to C1D1 was found, and a pseudocount of 0.5 was applied to clones undetected at baseline. Clones with 0 or 1 copy at C1D1 were defined as singleton clones, while clones with 2 or more copies were defined as non-singleton clones. Clones expanded in unsorted samples were annotated as CD4+, CD8+ or unknown by matching protein sequences in sorted samples from the same patient. Diversity changes from C1D1 to C4D1 were tested in paired samples using Wilcoxon tests. Imported from immuneACCESS, the table was reduced by TCRdb to in-frame sequences with V and J called. These copies leave out some clones; in studies compared against another copy, an unresolved V gene accounts for under half, and the cause of the remainder is not known. The DNA gave D and trimming, while V, J and clone size come from that table. Recorded for this sample are approximately 79,000 clones; 85% to 95% of them occurred a single time. In total, the top ten clones hold approximately 2.4% of the sample.

Results the study describes overall, beyond this receptor: Lower diversity was seen in patients whose nivolumab began less than 1 year after ASCT, and these patients were left out of later analyses so that immune reconstitution would not confound the results. Among trial patients, those achieving complete response had baseline diversity similar to that of newly diagnosed patients, while diversity was significantly lower in partial responders and progressors. Newly diagnosed patients were reported to have lower baseline TCR diversity than healthy donors, and relapsed/refractory patients were reported to have lower baseline TCR diversity still. The study covered only a single clinical trial cohort, and the causes of the repertoire differences, possibly disease activity or prior therapy, were still not defined. A significant rise by C4D1 was seen in CD4+ but not CD8+ TCR diversity (p=0.0027 vs p=0.16), with the rise being most apparent in complete responders (p=0.02).

Trimming takes 0 bases from V and 4 bases from J, and the germline ends sit 11 bases apart. The CDR3, cysteine through phenylalanine, is 14 amino acids long. CDR3 DNA is the only sequence kept; it has 42 bases, read in frame from the first base. CDR1 and CDR2 were assigned from the germline V gene as SGHRS and YFSETQ. Recombination linked TRBV5-1 to TRBJ2-7; the D gene remains uncertain. The clonotype originates from a human donor with classical Hodgkin lymphoma. The sample here was peripheral blood mononuclear cells (PBMCs), taken before the second cycle of nivolumab. The CDR3 protein is CASSLGRTQYEQYF. At the DNA level, the sequence is TGCGCCAGCAGCTTGGGGCGAACCCAATACGAGCAGTACTTC. Beyond the CDR3, the reference TRBV5-1 and TRBJ2-7 genes provide the residues; the full variable domain reads: KAGVTQTPRYLIKTRGQQVTLSCSPISGHRSVSWYQQTPGQGLQFLFEYFSETQRNKGNFPGRFSGRQFSNSRSEMNVSTLELGDSALYLCASSLGRTQYEQYFGPGTRLTVT.